The sequence of this T cell receptor (beta chain) was determined in a study of blood T cell repertoires in COVID-19. Study as a whole: Italy, Spain and the United States were the sources of the convalescent and acute COVID-19 samples. From T cells, B-cell-depleted T cells, or PBMCs came the material, which was cDNA or gDNA.

Participants had their cohort set by participant-reported clinical history. Germline V gene sequence: CDR1 SGDLS, CDR2 YYNGEE. V was clipped by 0 bases and J by 6 bases, with 10 bases between them. This CDR3 contains 14 residues. Per the study methods: From reference gene primer amplification, estimates of nucleated cell counts were derived. Here immunoSEQ multiplex PCR was the method, and the copy in TCRdb shows in-frame clones only, minus some. V, J and clone size reflect that table, while D and trimming were determined from the DNA. The table has 350,000 or so clones, 65% to 90% seen once. The sequencing sample was made of PBMCs or T cells enriched from blood (not recorded which). The genes are TRBV9 and TRBJ2-1; a possible D gene is TRBD2 (6 bases). This sequence was found in a woman in her thirties or forties with acute COVID-19. CDR3 sequence (DNA): TGTGCCAGCAGCGTAGTCGGGGGTAGCAATGAGCAGTTCTTC. This gives the protein CASSVVGGSNEQFF.